One sample yielded the 15 T cell receptor beta chains listed below, sequenced in a study of CD8+ T cells in alopecia areata. As to treatment: oral pan-JAK inhibitor, 5-10 mg twice daily. RNA extraction was followed by reverse transcription into cDNA, which acted as the sequencing template. Only in-frame clones appear in the TCRdb table, and some are missing; sequencing was by immunoSEQ multiplex PCR. The sample has about 140,000 clones, approximately 86% seen once. Sequenced here: CD8+ T cells sorted from blood, sampled at week 4, from a patient treated with tofacitinib. The receptors were sampled from a human donor with alopecia areata.

This sequence joins TRBV7-8 and TRBJ2-3; TRBD1 agrees at 7 bases. CDR3 length: 13 amino acids. Germline CDR1 is SGHVS and CDR2 is FQNEAQ. The junction had 1 base not matched to a gene; V was cut back by 2 bases and J by 5 bases. CDR3 DNA sequence: TGTGCCAGCAGCTTAACAGGGGTAGATACGCAGTATTTT. Translating gives CASSLTGVDTQYF.

The J gene is TRBJ1-5, the V gene TRBV9; D not certain. V lost 2 bases to trimming and J lost 5 bases, with 8 bases between them. CDR3 size: 13 residues. Germline CDR1 and CDR2: SGDLS and YYNGEE. The CDR3 region has the DNA TGTGCCAGCAGCGTGGGGAGCCATCAGCCCCAGCATTTT. It translates to CASSVGSHQPQHF.

This chain connects TRBV29-1 to TRBJ1-4, with 10 nucleotides matching TRBD1. The CDR3 totals 14 residues. V was pared by 3 bases and J by 6 bases, with 4 bases of the junction left unmatched. The germline V gene encodes CDR1 SQVTM and CDR2 ANQGSEA. CDR3 nucleotide sequence: TGCAGCGTTGAGACCGGGACAGGGGATGAAAAACTGTTTTTT. Its protein is CSVETGTGDEKLFF.

V gene TRBV7-3 combines with J gene TRBJ2-7, with TRBD1 identical over 7 bases. Germline V gene data show CDR1 as SGHTA and CDR2 as FQGTGA. J lost 5 bases, V lost 5 bases, and 9 bases had no gene match. The CDR3 runs 14 residues. The CDR3 DNA reads TGTGCCAGCAGCCCCCTGGACAGGCGAGACGAGCAGTACTTC. It yields the protein CASSPLDRRDEQYF.

This sequence joins TRBV29-1 and TRBJ2-7, with TRBD1 matching over 9 bases. CDR3 length: 15 amino acids. Germline V CDR1 and CDR2: SQVTM, ANQGSEA. Trimming cost V 3 bases and J 1 base; bases outside gene matches: 7. The CDR3 sequence is CSVESSGTGSYEQYF. CDR3 nucleotide sequence: TGCAGCGTTGAGTCCTCCGGGACAGGGTCCTACGAGCAGTACTTC.

The chain uses TRBV13 and TRBJ2-1; D not certain. The V gene's germline CDR1 is PRHDT and CDR2 FYEKMQ (reference sequence). This CDR3 contains 12 residues. V lost 2 bases to trimming and J lost 5 bases, with 4 bases between them. CDR3 sequence: CASSLRDNEQFF. The DNA of the CDR3 is TGTGCCAGCAGCTTACGGGACAATGAGCAGTTCTTC.

The chain has TRBV5-1 and TRBJ2-7, with 8 bases lining up with TRBD1. The CDR3 runs 14 residues. Trimming took 10 bases from V and 5 from J; bases not matched to a gene: 14. In germline, CDR1 is SGHRS, CDR2 YFSETQ. The CDR3 spells CASSDQGAFDEQYF. CDR3 DNA: TGCGCCTCGTCGGACCAGGGGGCCTTTGACGAGCAGTACTTC.

J is TRBJ2-1 and V is TRBV6-5, with D perhaps TRBD1 (5 bases). The germline gives CDR1 MNHEY, CDR2 SVGAGI. Trimming cost V 2 bases and J 4 bases, with 12 bases left between them. This CDR3 is built from 15 residues. The CDR3 sequence: CASSYQPPGYNEQFF. The CDR3 DNA reads TGTGCCAGCAGTTACCAACCCCCAGGGTACAATGAGCAGTTCTTC.

J is TRBJ2-7 and V is TRBV18, with D tentatively TRBD2 (5 bases). CDR3 length equals 13 residues. Germline-derived CDR1 and CDR2 are KGHSH and LQKENI. V lost 1 base, J lost 4 bases, and 8 bases lay in between. CDR3 amino acids: CASSPLEAYEQYF. The DNA of the CDR3 is TGTGCCAGCTCACCACTGGAGGCTTACGAGCAGTACTTC. Together with reference TRBV18 and TRBJ2-7, the CDR3 gives the full variable domain: NAGVMQNPRHLVRRRGQEARLRCSPMKGHSHVYWYRQLPEEGLKFMVYLQKENIIDESGMPKERFSAEFPKEGPSILRIQQVVRGDSAAYFCASSPLEAYEQYFGPGTRLTVT.

The V gene is TRBV10-3, the J gene TRBJ2-7; D gene unclear. This CDR3 has 14 amino acids. CDR1 is ENHRY and CDR2 is SYGVKD in the germline V gene. Trimming left V 0 bases short and J 6 bases short, with 12 bases between. Here the CDR3 reads CAISESFAQTEQYF. CDR3 DNA: TGTGCCATCAGTGAGTCATTCGCACAGACCGAGCAGTACTTC.

V usage is TRBV27 and J usage is TRBJ1-5, with D perhaps TRBD1 (6 bases). The length of the CDR3 is 14 residues. V lost 5 bases and J lost 3, with 11 bases in between. CDR1 and CDR2 (germline): MNHEY, SMNVEV (reference sequence). CDR3 protein: CASSEAGANQPQHF. The CDR3 nucleotides are TGTGCCAGCAGTGAAGCAGGGGCCAATCAGCCCCAGCATTTT.

The chain recombines TRBV6-1 with TRBJ1-5, with TRBD1 as a possible D gene (5 bases). The CDR3 sequence is 15 residues long. The germline CDR1 and CDR2 sequences are MNHNS and SASEGT. With 3 bases removed from V and 2 bases from J, the gap between germline ends came to 11 bases. The CDR3 protein is CASSDWGIGNQPQHF. The CDR3, as DNA: TGTGCCAGCAGTGACTGGGGGATAGGCAATCAGCCCCAGCATTTT.

The J gene is TRBJ1-4, the V gene TRBV11-2; D remains unclear. The germline CDR1 and CDR2 sequences are SGHAT and FQNNGV. Trimming left V 1 base short and J 5 bases short, with 8 bases between. The CDR3 sequence is 14 residues long. Written as DNA, the CDR3 is TGTGCCAGCAGCTTAGCTGGTCCCAATGAAAAACTGTTTTTT. This gives the protein CASSLAGPNEKLFF.

The chain has TRBV7-2 and TRBJ2-7; TRBD2 agrees at 8 bases. The CDR3 consists of 14 residues. Losses at the gene ends were 5 bases for V and 1 base for J; bases not matched to a gene: 4. Per the germline V gene, CDR1 is SGHTA and CDR2 is FQGNSA. The CDR3 DNA is TGTGCCAGCAGCCGTAGCGGGACATCCTACGAGCAGTACTTC. This codes for CASSRSGTSYEQYF.

V gene TRBV5-6 combines with J gene TRBJ2-1; a weak D match, TRBD1 (6 bases). CDR3 length: 14 amino acids. V gave up 0 bases and J gave up 6 bases, with 10 bases separating them. From germline, CDR1 is SGHDT and CDR2 YYEEEE. The CDR3 region is CASSLGDTINEQFF. DNA for the CDR3: TGTGCCAGCAGCTTGGGGGACACCATCAATGAGCAGTTCTTC.